A selection of T cell receptor beta chains follows, all from one sample in a study of control samples from healthy donors and cancer patients. TCRdb's copy holds only in-frame clones and misses some; the assay was immunoSEQ multiplex PCR. The profile shows 20,000 to 30,000 clones, roughly 91% of them singletons. Sequences were obtained from PBMCs. The receptors come from a man between 50 and 59 years old with lung cancer. CDR3s include the opening cysteine and the closing phenylalanine or tryptophan. D genes are given only for firm matches. Size tells how often a clone was seen (once, few, many) or the class of an expanded clone, and some rows leave it out.

j_gene | v_gene | d_gene | abundance | CDR3nt | CDR3aa
TRBJ2-7 | TRBV11-2 | NA | NA | TGTGCCAGCAGCTTTGGACGCACCTACGAGCAGTACTTC | CASSFGRTYEQYF
TRBJ1-5 | TRBV6-5 | NA | NA | TGTGCCAGCAGTTACTCGGCTGATCAGCCCCAGCATTTT | CASSYSADQPQHF
TRBJ1-2 | TRBV7-3 | NA | NA | TGTGCCAGCAGCCCCTCCCCCAGGGTTCATGGCTACACCTTC | CASSPSPRVHGYTF
TRBJ2-7 | TRBV12-3/TRBV12-4 | NA | NA | TGTGCCAGCAGCACGCCCGGTGGGGGCGAGCAGTACTTC | CASSTPGGGEQYF
TRBJ2-6 | TRBV28 | NA | NA | TGTGCCAGCAGCCGATCAGGGTCTGGGGCCAACGTCCTGACTTTC | CASSRSGSGANVLTF
TRBJ2-1 | TRBV6-5 | NA | NA | TGTGCCAGCAGTTACTCACAGGGTGGGAATGAGCAGTTCTTC | CASSYSQGGNEQFF
TRBJ1-1 | TRBV6-5 | NA | NA | TGTGCCAGCAGTTACTCGAACAGGGCGTGGGCTTTCTTT | CASSYSNRAWAFF
TRBJ1-5 | TRBV6-2/TRBV6-3 | NA | NA | TGTGCCAGCAGTTACCAAAGCAATCAGCCCCAGCATTTT | CASSYQSNQPQHF
TRBJ1-1 | TRBV7-9 | NA | NA | TGTGCCAGCAGCCGAGAGCGGGGGAGGGCCACTGAAGCTTTCTTT | CASSRERGRATEAFF
TRBJ1-4 | TRBV7-9 | NA | NA | TGTGCCAGCAGCTCGACACCGGCAACTAATGAAAAACTGTTTTTT | CASSSTPATNEKLFF
TRBJ2-7 | TRBV6-5 | NA | NA | TGTGCCAGCAGGGGACACGTCTACGAGCAGTACTTC | CASRGHVYEQYF
TRBJ1-1 | TRBV4-1 | NA | once | TGCGCCAGCAGCCAAGCCTTAGGTCATTCGAACACTGAAGCTTTCTTT | CASSQALGHSNTEAFF
TRBJ1-1 | TRBV28 | NA | once | TGTGCCAGCAGCTCAGGGGTTATCGCTGAAGCTTTCTTT | CASSSGVIAEAFF
TRBJ1-3 | TRBV19 | NA | NA | TGTGCCAGTAGACCCCAATCGATTGGAAACACCATATATTTT | CASRPQSIGNTIYF
TRBJ2-7 | TRBV11-2 | TRBD1 | NA | TGTGCCAGCAGCCCAGGATGGACAGGGGGCGAGCAGTACTTC | CASSPGWTGGEQYF
TRBJ2-7 | TRBV18 | TRBD2 | NA | TGTGCCAGCTCACCGGGCGGGGGGCCTTACGAGCAGTACTTC | CASSPGGGPYEQYF
TRBJ1-5 | TRBV19 | NA | NA | TGTGCCAGTAGTACAGTGGATTATCAGCCCCAGCATTTT | CASSTVDYQPQHF
TRBJ1-2 | TRBV7-9 | TRBD1 | NA | TGTGCCAGCAGCGCTCGGGACAGGGGGAACTATGGCTACACCTTC | CASSARDRGNYGYTF
TRBJ2-7 | TRBV30 | NA | NA | TGTGCCTGGAGCGCGCAGCGTCCCGAGCAGTACTTC | CAWSAQRPEQYF
TRBJ2-4 | TRBV2 | NA | NA | TGTGCCAGCAGGGCTCAGGGACTCGAGAAAAACATTCAGTACTTC | CASRAQGLEKNIQYF
TRBJ2-2 | TRBV15 | TRBD1 | NA | TGTGCCACCAGCAGAGATTATGGGGGACAGGGGGTCCCCGGGGAGCTGTTTTTT | CATSRDYGGQGVPGELFF